What follows are 15 T cell receptor beta chains derived from one specimen sequenced in a study of blood T cell repertoires in COVID-19. Assay used: immunoSEQ multiplex PCR; TCRdb lists only in-frame clones, some missing. The table has hundreds of thousands of clones, about nine tenths seen once. Sequenced sample: PBMCs or T cells enriched from blood (not recorded which). The source is a woman in her fifties or sixties in a cohort exposed to, infected with or recovered from COVID-19 (not recorded which).

V gene TRBV7-9 combines with J gene TRBJ1-2; 8 bases line up with TRBD1. Losses at the gene ends were 5 bases for V and 4 bases for J; bases not matched to a gene: 12. CDR3 size: 16 residues. The germline V gene encodes CDR1 SEHNR and CDR2 FQNEAQ (reference sequence). As DNA, the CDR3 is TGTGCCAGCAGCCCGGGGTCGGGACAGGAGATCTATGGCTACACCTTC. Translated, it gives CASSPGSGQEIYGYTF.

This rearrangement joins TRBV19 to TRBJ1-1; maybe TRBD1 (6 bases). Germline V gene sequence: CDR1 LNHDA, CDR2 SQIVND (reference sequence). The length of the CDR3 is 14 residues. With 11 bases removed from V and 4 bases from J, the gap between germline ends came to 20 bases. The chain's CDR3 is CASDRGGASTEAFF. In nucleotides, the CDR3 is TGTGCCTCCGATAGGGGGGGCGCGAGCACTGAAGCTTTCTTT.

This sequence joins TRBV5-6 and TRBJ2-2, with a tentative D call TRBD2 (6 bases). The germline V gene encodes CDR1 SGHDT and CDR2 YYEEEE. The V end was cut by 5 bases, the J end by 4 bases, with 6 bases between. The CDR3 spans 12 residues. CDR3 region: CASRGLTGELFF. CDR3 sequence (DNA): TGTGCCAGCAGGGGACTCACCGGGGAGCTGTTTTTT.

This clone was counted a single time. J is TRBJ1-5 and V is TRBV2, with D unresolved. Germline V gives CDR1 SNHLY, CDR2 FYNNEI. The V gene lost 4 bases and the J gene lost 8 bases, with 18 bases spanning the gap. The CDR3 spans 15 residues. The CDR3 region is CASSGGLAALKPQHF. The CDR3 DNA follows: TGTGCCAGCAGTGGAGGTTTAGCCGCTCTAAAGCCCCAGCATTTT.

The rearrangement joins TRBV19 to TRBJ1-5, with TRBD1 as a possible D gene (5 bases). This CDR3 is 15 amino acids long. Deletions cut 5 bases from V and 0 bases from J, with 11 bases between. Germline loops: CDR1 LNHDA, CDR2 SQIVND (reference sequence). The CDR3 DNA is TGTGCCAGTAGTCCGGACAATAATAGCAATCAGCCCCAGCATTTT. The encoded protein is CASSPDNNSNQPQHF.

There are a few counts of this clone. The chain has TRBV6-6 and TRBJ2-5; 9 nucleotides align to TRBD2. J gave up 2 bases and V 2 bases, and 3 bases lay outside the gene matches. Germline V gives CDR1 MNHNY, CDR2 SVGAGI (reference sequence). The CDR3 loop spans 15 amino acids. CDR3 amino acids: CASSYARGGQETQYF. CDR3 coding DNA: TGTGCCAGCAGTTACGCGCGGGGGGGTCAAGAGACCCAGTACTTC.

The chain links TRBV25-1 to TRBJ2-7; 10 nucleotides line up with TRBD1. CDR3 size: 14 residues. J was trimmed by 9 bases and V by 5 bases; bases with no gene match: 10. Looked up from germline, CDR1 is MGHDK and CDR2 is SYGVNS. In nucleotides, the CDR3 is TGTGCCAGCAGTTACGGGACAGGGGAGTTTGGGCAGTACTTC. As protein: CASSYGTGEFGQYF.

The chain employs TRBV5-5 and TRBJ1-2; 8 nucleotides align to TRBD1. After removal of 0 bases from V and 8 bases from J, the junction contained 9 bases not matched to a gene. The CDR3 loop spans 15 amino acids. CDR1 SGHKS and CDR2 YYEKEE come from the germline V gene (reference sequence). In DNA, the CDR3 is TGTGCCAGCAGCTTGGTCAGTCAGGGGGCGCGAGGCTACACCTTC. It is translated as CASSLVSQGARGYTF.

The chain couples TRBV5-1 to TRBJ2-1, with 7 bases lining up with TRBD2. Germline V gene lookup returns CDR1 SGHRS and CDR2 YFSETQ. This CDR3 spans 15 amino acids. The trim removed 1 base at V and 2 bases at J, leaving 3 bases unmatched. In nucleotides, the CDR3 is TGCGCCAGCAGCTTGCCGGGACTAACCTACAATGAGCAGTTCTTC. Translation gives CASSLPGLTYNEQFF.

CDR3 DNA: TGCGCCAGCAGCTGGGGGACAGAAGCTTTCTTT. Protein sequence: CASSWGTEAFF. The chain has TRBV5-1 and TRBJ1-1; tentatively, D is TRBD1 (6 bases). V was cut by 3 bases and J by 8 bases, with 8 bases left in between. Germline CDR1 SGHRS, CDR2 YFSETQ. CDR3 length: 11 amino acids. Complete variable domain (other parts from reference TRBV5-1 and TRBJ1-1): KAGVTQTPRYLIKTRGQQVTLSCSPISGHRSVSWYQQTPGQGLQFLFEYFSETQRNKGNFPGRFSGRQFSNSRSEMNVSTLELGDSALYLCASSWGTEAFFGQGTRLTVV.

V usage is TRBV6-2 or TRBV6-3 and J usage is TRBJ2-5, with D tentatively TRBD2 (7 bases). Looked up from germline, CDR1 is MNHEY and CDR2 is SVGEGT. V lost 5 bases and J 5 bases, leaving 12 bases between the germline ends. CDR3 size: 13 residues. CDR3 residues: CASSLWGGETQYF. The CDR3 DNA follows: TGTGCCAGCAGTCTCTGGGGGGGCGAGACCCAGTACTTC.

This clone was seen a few times. The rearrangement links TRBV14 to TRBJ2-5; 10 positions agree with TRBD2. The J segment lost 9 bases and the V segment lost 0 bases, leaving 13 bases of the junction unmatched. The CDR3 runs to 17 residues. CDR1 and CDR2 (germline): SGHDN, FVKESK. As DNA, the CDR3 is TGTGCCAGCAGCCAAGATCGCGCGAAGGGACTAGCGAGCCCCCAGTACTTC. It translates to CASSQDRAKGLASPQYF.

The chain joins TRBV7-3 to TRBJ2-5; TRBD2 matches at 12 bases. The CDR3 has 16 residues. The V and J ends lost 0 bases and 4 bases, in that order; junction bases with no gene match: 3. Germline V gene lookup returns CDR1 SGHTA and CDR2 FQGTGA. CDR3 nucleotide sequence: TGTGCCAGCAGCTTAACCCCGGGACTAGCGGGAGAGACCCAGTACTTC. Its protein product is CASSLTPGLAGETQYF.

The chain uses TRBV5-5 and TRBJ1-1, with TRBD1 as a possible D gene (6 bases). Germline V gene sequence: CDR1 SGHKS, CDR2 YYEKEE (reference sequence). Deletions cut 0 bases from V and 5 bases from J, with 11 bases between. The CDR3 runs to 14 residues. As DNA, the CDR3 is TGTGCCAGCAGCTTGGGCTACAGGGAGACTGAAGCTTTCTTT. It is translated as CASSLGYRETEAFF.

The chain has TRBV7-2 and TRBJ2-3; TRBD1 agrees at 7 bases. V dropped 2 bases and J dropped 0; count of bases not matched to a gene: 5. Germline lookup yields CDR1 SGHTA and CDR2 FQGNSA. The CDR3 is 16 residues long. The CDR3 loop is CASSLRAGGSTDTQYF. Here the CDR3 DNA reads TGTGCCAGCAGCTTAAGGGCAGGGGGTAGCACAGATACGCAGTATTTT.